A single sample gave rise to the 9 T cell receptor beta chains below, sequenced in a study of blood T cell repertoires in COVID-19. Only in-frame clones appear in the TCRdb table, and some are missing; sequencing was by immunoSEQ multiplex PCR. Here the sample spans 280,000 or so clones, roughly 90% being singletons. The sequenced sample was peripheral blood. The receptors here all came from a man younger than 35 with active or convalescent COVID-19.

The CDR3 spells CASSQDQGRGGYTF. The CDR3 region has the DNA TGTGCCAGCAGCCAAGATCAGGGCAGGGGTGGCTACACCTTC. The chain links TRBV3-1 (or the pseudogene TRBV3-2) to TRBJ1-2, with D perhaps TRBD1 (6 bases). Trimming left V 0 bases short and J 7 bases short, with 12 bases between. Germline CDR1 LGHDT, CDR2 YNNKEL (reference sequence). The CDR3 contains 14 residues.

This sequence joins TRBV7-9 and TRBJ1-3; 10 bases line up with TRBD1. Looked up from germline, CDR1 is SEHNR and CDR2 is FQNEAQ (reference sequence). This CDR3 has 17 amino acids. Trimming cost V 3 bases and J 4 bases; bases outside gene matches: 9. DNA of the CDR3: TGTGCCAGCAGCTTCCTCTGGGGACAGGGGTCGGGAAACACCATATATTTT. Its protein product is CASSFLWGQGSGNTIYF.

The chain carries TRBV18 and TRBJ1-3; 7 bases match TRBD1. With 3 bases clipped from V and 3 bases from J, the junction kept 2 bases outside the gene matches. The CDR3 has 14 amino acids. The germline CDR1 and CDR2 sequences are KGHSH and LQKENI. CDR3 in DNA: TGTGCCAGCTCACCGACAGGGCTTGGAAACACCATATATTTT. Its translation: CASSPTGLGNTIYF.

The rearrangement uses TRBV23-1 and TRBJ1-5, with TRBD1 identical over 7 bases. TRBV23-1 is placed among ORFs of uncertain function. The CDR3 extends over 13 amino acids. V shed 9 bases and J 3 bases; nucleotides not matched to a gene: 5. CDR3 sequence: CASQGEDNQPQHF. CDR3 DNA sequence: TGCGCCAGTCAGGGGGAGGACAATCAGCCCCAGCATTTT.

The CDR3 nucleotides are TGTGCCAGCAGTCCCAGGACAGGGGGCAATCAGCCCCAGCATTTT. The encoded protein is CASSPRTGGNQPQHF. V gene TRBV27 combines with J gene TRBJ1-5; TRBD1 matches 9 bases. CDR1 and CDR2 from the germline V gene are MNHEY and SMNVEV (reference sequence). Trimming at V came to 5 bases and at J to 2 bases, leaving 4 bases not matched to a gene. The CDR3 has 15 amino acids.

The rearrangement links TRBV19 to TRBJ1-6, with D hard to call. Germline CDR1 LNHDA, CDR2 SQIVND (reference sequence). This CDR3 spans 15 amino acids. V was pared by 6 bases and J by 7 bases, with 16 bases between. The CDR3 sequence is CASRSIAERNSPLHF. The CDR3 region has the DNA TGTGCCAGTAGATCTATAGCAGAAAGGAATTCACCCCTCCACTTT.

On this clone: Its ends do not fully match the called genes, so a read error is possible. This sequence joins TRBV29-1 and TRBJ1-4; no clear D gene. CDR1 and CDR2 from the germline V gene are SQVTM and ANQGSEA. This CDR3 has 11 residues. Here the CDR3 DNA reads TGCAGCGCCGCTGGCAATGGAAAACTGTTTTTT. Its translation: CSAAGNGKLFF.

The CDR3 spells CASSQDRRGEETQYF. The CDR3 coding sequence is TGCGCCAGCAGCCAAGATCGCAGGGGGGAAGAGACCCAGTACTTC. V gene TRBV4-3 combines with J gene TRBJ2-5; a possible D gene is TRBD1 (7 bases). V dropped 0 bases and J dropped 3 bases, with 11 bases sitting between them. In germline, CDR1 is LGHNA, CDR2 YSLEER. The CDR3 loop spans 15 amino acids.

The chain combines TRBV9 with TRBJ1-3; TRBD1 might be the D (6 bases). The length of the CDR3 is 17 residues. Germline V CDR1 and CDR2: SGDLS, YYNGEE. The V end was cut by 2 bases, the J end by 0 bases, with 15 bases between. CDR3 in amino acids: CASSVSGGPSSGNTIYF. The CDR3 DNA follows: TGTGCCAGCAGCGTTTCGGGGGGCCCAAGCTCTGGAAACACCATATATTTT.